The 11 T cell receptor beta chains listed next were all sequenced from one sample in a study of blood T cell repertoires in COVID-19. Measured with immunoSEQ multiplex PCR; TCRdb has only the in-frame clones, and not every one. The sample consists of 30,000 to 40,000 clones, 85% to 90% of them appearing once. The sequenced material came from peripheral blood. The receptors come from a man aged 55-75 years with active or convalescent COVID-19.

The rearrangement joins TRBV18 to TRBJ2-3, with D tentatively TRBD2 (6 bases). The CDR3 has 15 amino acids. Germline CDR1 and CDR2: KGHSH and LQKENI. Trimming removed 3 bases at V and 1 base at J, with 11 bases between. The CDR3 loop reads CASSPSGVGTDTQYF. The CDR3 DNA follows: TGTGCCAGCTCACCCTCGGGGGTTGGCACAGATACGCAGTATTTT.

The chain couples TRBV5-6 to TRBJ1-1; D not resolved. This CDR3 comprises 14 residues. Trimming removed 0 bases at V and 1 base at J, with 7 bases between. The V gene's germline CDR1 is SGHDT and CDR2 YYEEEE. The CDR3 DNA sequence: TGTGCCAGCAGCTTGGCAGTCCAGAACACTGAAGCTTTCTTT. It yields the protein CASSLAVQNTEAFF.

This rearrangement joins TRBV2 to TRBJ2-1; D is unclear. The germline V and J ends were trimmed by 8 bases and 0 bases, with 11 bases remaining between them. The germline V gene encodes CDR1 SNHLY and CDR2 FYNNEI. This CDR3 is 14 amino acids long. The chain's CDR3 is CASSRRSSYNEQFF. The CDR3 coding sequence is TGTGCCAGCTCTCGAAGGAGCTCCTACAATGAGCAGTTCTTC.

This clone was detected a few times. The genes are TRBV30 and TRBJ1-1; D is unresolved. The V end lost 2 bases, the J end lost 11 bases, and 12 bases lay between the germline ends. Germline CDR1 GTSNPN, CDR2 SVGIG (reference sequence). This CDR3 contains 11 residues. Written as DNA, the CDR3 is TGTGCCTGGAGTCAAGATGTCGGTGCTTTCTTT. It is translated as CAWSQDVGAFF.

The gene calls are TRBV27 and TRBJ2-4, with 10 bases matching TRBD1. Losses at the gene ends were 5 bases for V and 6 bases for J; bases not matched to a gene: 1. Germline V gene sequence: CDR1 MNHEY, CDR2 SMNVEV (reference sequence). The CDR3 consists of 13 residues. CDR3 region: CASSGTGVNIQYF. CDR3 coding DNA: TGTGCCAGCAGTGGGACAGGGGTAAACATTCAGTACTTC.

This chain joins TRBV6-5 and TRBJ2-3; weak D call: TRBD2 (5 bases). V shed 6 bases and J shed 10 bases, with 14 bases lying between them. This CDR3 is built from 12 residues. The germline gives CDR1 MNHEY, CDR2 SVGAGI. The CDR3 region is CASRRELGPQYF. The CDR3 nucleotides read TGTGCCAGCAGGAGGGAGCTCGGTCCGCAGTATTTT.

For this clone: Other nucleotide sequences in the sample specify the same CDR3. The chain is built from TRBV10-3 and TRBJ1-4; TRBD1 might be the D (5 bases). The CDR3 covers 13 residues. CDR1 and CDR2 (germline): ENHRY, SYGVKD. The V end was cut by 10 bases, the J end by 0 bases, with 9 bases between. CDR3 amino acids: CATTGATNEKLFF. In DNA, the CDR3 is TGTGCCACCACAGGTGCAACTAATGAAAAACTGTTTTTT.

The sample holds a few counts of this clone. The CDR3 nucleotides are TGTGCCACGCAGGGTGAAGGGCGGCCCCAGCATTTT. It yields the protein CATQGEGRPQHF. The chain couples TRBV28 to TRBJ1-5; tentative D call: TRBD1 (5 bases). Trimming left V 10 bases short and J 9 bases short, with 16 bases between. The CDR3 loop spans 12 amino acids. The germline V gene encodes CDR1 MDHEN and CDR2 SYDVKM.

The rearrangement links TRBV3-1 (or the pseudogene TRBV3-2) to TRBJ2-1, with D unresolved. Germline-derived CDR1 and CDR2 are LGHDT and YNNKEL (reference sequence). The CDR3 has 14 residues. Trimming took 1 base from V and 4 from J, leaving 8 bases between them. CDR3 DNA: TGTGCCAGCAGCCAAGGCACCAGGTACAATGAGCAGTTCTTC. It encodes CASSQGTRYNEQFF.

The gene calls are TRBV29-1 and TRBJ2-5; 11 nucleotides match TRBD1. The CDR3 covers 14 residues. Germline V gene lookup returns CDR1 SQVTM and CDR2 ANQGSEA. V gave up 6 bases and J gave up 5 bases; unmatched junction bases: 8. Here the CDR3 DNA reads TGCAGCGTCCTTGGACAGGGGGCGCGGGAGACCCAGTACTTC. Translated: CSVLGQGARETQYF.

The chain couples TRBV28 to TRBJ2-1, with 8 bases matching TRBD2. V gave up 3 bases and J gave up 14 bases; unmatched junction bases: 9. There are 13 residues in the CDR3. Germline V gene lookup returns CDR1 MDHEN and CDR2 SYDVKM. The DNA of the CDR3 is TGTGCCAGCAGTTTTCAAGCGGGGGCAGTAAAGTTCTTC. The encoded protein is CASSFQAGAVKFF. The entire variable domain, with the rest obtained from reference TRBV28 and TRBJ2-1, is as follows: DVKVTQSSRYLVKRTGEKVFLECVQDMDHENMFWYRQDPGLGLRLIYFSYDVKMKEKGDIPEGYSVSREKKERFSLILESASTNQTSMYLCASSFQAGAVKFFGPGTRLTVL.